The clone carrying this T cell receptor (beta chain) was counted only a few times. The antigen is unknown. Template material for amplifying TCR beta CDR3 regions consisted of RNA transcripts. In the first-round RT-PCR of the TCR CDR3, the HTBI primer set was used. TCRdb independently ran MiXCR on the multiplex PCR reads; one entry per CDR3 protein. Of nearly 600,000 distinct CDR3 sequences in the sample, roughly 14% were seen once. CDR3 size: 15 residues. With V trimmed by 5 bases and J by 3 bases, 6 bases remained unmatched. CDR1 SGHTA and CDR2 FQGNSA come from the germline V gene. The blood was taken when hyperthyroidism was first diagnosed, before any ophthalmopathy symptoms showed up. The authors took PBMCs from roughly 9.7 ml fresh peripheral blood. The data were taken from a study of T cells in Graves' hyperthyroidism and ophthalmopathy. Study-wide findings and caveats: Blood samples included most of the expanded thyroid clonotypes exceeding 0.001.

Sequencing was done on a sample of blood. This clonotype originated in a woman in her 30s with Graves' hyperthyroidism that later progressed to Graves' ophthalmopathy. The J gene is TRBJ2-5, the V gene TRBV7-2; 10 bases fit TRBD2. The CDR3, as DNA: TGTGCCAGCAGCCCCCTAGCGGGAGAAGAAGAGACCCAGTACTTC. It translates to CASSPLAGEEETQYF.